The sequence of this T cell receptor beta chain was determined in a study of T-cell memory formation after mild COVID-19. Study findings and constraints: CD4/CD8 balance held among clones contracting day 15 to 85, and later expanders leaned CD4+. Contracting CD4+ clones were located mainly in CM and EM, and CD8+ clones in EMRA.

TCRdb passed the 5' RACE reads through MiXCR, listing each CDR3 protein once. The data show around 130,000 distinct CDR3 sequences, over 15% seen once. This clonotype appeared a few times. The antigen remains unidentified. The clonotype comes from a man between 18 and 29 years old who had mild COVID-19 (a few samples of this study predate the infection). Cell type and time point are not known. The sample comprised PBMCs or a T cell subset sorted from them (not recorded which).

CDR3 in DNA: TGCGCCAGCAGGGACGTGAAGGGGGGTGAAAAACTGTTTTTT. Residues: CASRDVKGGEKLFF. This chain joins TRBV5-1 and TRBJ1-4; TRBD1 might be the D (6 bases). Germline V gives CDR1 SGHRS, CDR2 YFSETQ. The germline V and J ends were trimmed by 5 bases and 7 bases, with 15 bases remaining between them. The CDR3 is 14 amino acids. Full variable domain (missing parts from reference TRBV5-1 and TRBJ1-4): KAGVTQTPRYLIKTRGQQVTLSCSPISGHRSVSWYQQTPGQGLQFLFEYFSETQRNKGNFPGRFSGRQFSNSRSEMNVSTLELGDSALYLCASRDVKGGEKLFFGSGTQLSVL.